This entry is about one TCR beta chain. As yet, its antigen is unknown. This entry is derived from a study of cytomegalovirus exposure and HLA in healthy donors. Study details: Among about 179 million T cells, an earlier analysis found around 100 million unique TCR beta sequences. Membership in the Caucasian-associated ancestry cluster was found for around 81% of almost 400 genotyped donors.

Findings of the study overall: Rare TCR sequences predominated, though certain public TCRs were found in many donors. In a later analysis, at a false discovery rate of 0.05, about 17,000 TCR beta sequences matched HLA alleles.

The CDR3 has 14 amino acids. The V segment lost 5 bases and the J segment 8 bases; nucleotides outside the gene matches: 8. CDR1 is MNHEY, CDR2 SVGAGI, per germline. It was with 60 Vbeta and 13 Jbeta primers that the PCR ran. The repertoire was sequenced with immunoSEQ multiplex PCR; TCRdb's copy has only in-frame clones and lacks some. The data contain some 65,000 clones, roughly two thirds of them singletons. V gene TRBV6-5 combines with J gene TRBJ1-4, with 7 bases lining up with TRBD1. The specimen was PBMCs. The sequence was collected from a young man in good health and CMV-seronegative. CDR3 sequence: CASSGRGFREKLFF. The DNA of the CDR3 is TGTGCCAGCAGTGGCAGGGGGTTTCGGGAAAAACTGTTTTTT.